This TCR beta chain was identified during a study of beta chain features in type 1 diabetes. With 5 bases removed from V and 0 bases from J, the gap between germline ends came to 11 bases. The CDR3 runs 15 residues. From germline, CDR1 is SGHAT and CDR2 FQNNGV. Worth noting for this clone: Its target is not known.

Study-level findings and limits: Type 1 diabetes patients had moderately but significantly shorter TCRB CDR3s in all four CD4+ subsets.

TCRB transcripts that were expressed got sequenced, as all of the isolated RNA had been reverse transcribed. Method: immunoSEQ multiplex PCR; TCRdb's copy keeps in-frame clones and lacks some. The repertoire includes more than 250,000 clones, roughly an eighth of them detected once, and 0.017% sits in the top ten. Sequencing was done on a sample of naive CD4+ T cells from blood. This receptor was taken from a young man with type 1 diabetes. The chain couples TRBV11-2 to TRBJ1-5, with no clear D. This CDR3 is CASSARDSSNQPQHF. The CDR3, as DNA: TGTGCCAGCAGCGCTCGGGATTCTAGCAATCAGCCCCAGCATTTT.